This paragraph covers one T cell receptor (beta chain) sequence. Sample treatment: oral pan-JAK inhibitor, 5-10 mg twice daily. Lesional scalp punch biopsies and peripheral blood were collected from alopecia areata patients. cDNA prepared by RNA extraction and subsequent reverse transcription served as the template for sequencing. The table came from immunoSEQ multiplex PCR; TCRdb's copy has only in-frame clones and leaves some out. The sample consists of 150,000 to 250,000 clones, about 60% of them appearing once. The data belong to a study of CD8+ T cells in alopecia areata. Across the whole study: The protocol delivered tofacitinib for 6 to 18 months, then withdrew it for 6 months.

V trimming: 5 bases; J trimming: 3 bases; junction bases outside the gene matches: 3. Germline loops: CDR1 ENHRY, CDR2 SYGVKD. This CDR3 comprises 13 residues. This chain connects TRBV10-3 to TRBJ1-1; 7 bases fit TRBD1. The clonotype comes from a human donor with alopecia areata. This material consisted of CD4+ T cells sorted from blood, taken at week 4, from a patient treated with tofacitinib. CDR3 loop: CAISSTGDTEAFF. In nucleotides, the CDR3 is TGTGCCATCAGTTCCACAGGGGACACTGAAGCTTTCTTT.